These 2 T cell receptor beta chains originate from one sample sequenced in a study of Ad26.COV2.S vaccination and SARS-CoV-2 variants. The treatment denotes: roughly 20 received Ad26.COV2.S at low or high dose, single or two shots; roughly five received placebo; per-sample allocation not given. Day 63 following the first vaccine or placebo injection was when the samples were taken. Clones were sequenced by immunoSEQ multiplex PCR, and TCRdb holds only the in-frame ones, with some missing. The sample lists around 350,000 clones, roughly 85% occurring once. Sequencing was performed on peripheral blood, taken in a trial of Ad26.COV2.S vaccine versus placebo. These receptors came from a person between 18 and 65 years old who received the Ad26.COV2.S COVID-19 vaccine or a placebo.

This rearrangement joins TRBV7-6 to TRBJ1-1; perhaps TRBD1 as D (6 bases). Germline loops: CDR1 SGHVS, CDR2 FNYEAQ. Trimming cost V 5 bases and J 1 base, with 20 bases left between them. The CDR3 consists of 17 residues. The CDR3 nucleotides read TGTGCCAGCAGCCTACGGGGCGGGGGGCGTGGGAACACTGAAGCTTTCTTT. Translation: CASSLRGGGRGNTEAFF. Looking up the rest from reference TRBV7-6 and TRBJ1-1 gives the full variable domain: GAGVSQSPRYKVTKRGQDVALRCDPISGHVSLYWYRQALGQGPEFLTYFNYEAQQDKSGLPNDRFSAERPEGSISTLTIQRTEQRDSAMYRCASSLRGGGRGNTEAFFGQGTRLTVV.

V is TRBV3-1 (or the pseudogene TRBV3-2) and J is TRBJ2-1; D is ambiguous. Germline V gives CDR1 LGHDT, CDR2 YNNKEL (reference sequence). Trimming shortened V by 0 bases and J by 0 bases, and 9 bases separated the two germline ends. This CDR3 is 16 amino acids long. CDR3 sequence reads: CASSQEGLSSYNEQFF. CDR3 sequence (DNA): TGTGCCAGCAGCCAAGAAGGTCTGAGCTCCTACAATGAGCAGTTCTTC.